Following are 19 T cell receptor beta chains from one sample sequenced in a study of pediatric ulcerative colitis. One to two pinch biopsies were taken from the rectum during colonoscopy. Data came from immunoSEQ multiplex PCR; TCRdb stores just in-frame clones and leaves some out. There are tens of thousands of clones in the sample; about 78% occur only once, and more than 3.5% lies in the top ten. Sequenced input: gut tissue. Receptors originate from a girl aged 5 to 17 with moderate ulcerative colitis.

This clone was seen just once. The V call is TRBV19, the J call TRBJ2-2; 10 bases fit TRBD1. This CDR3 region has 15 residues. CDR1 and CDR2 (germline): LNHDA, SQIVND (reference sequence). V was pared by 6 bases and J by 1 base, with 2 bases of the junction left unmatched. CDR3 sequence (DNA): TGTGCCAGTAGGCGGACAGGGGGGAACACCGGGGAGCTGTTTTTT. Its protein product is CASRRTGGNTGELFF. Full variable domain (remainder filled in from reference TRBV19 and TRBJ2-2): DGGITQSPKYLFRKEGQNVTLSCEQNLNHDAMYWYRQDPGQGLRLIYYSQIVNDFQKGDIAEGYSVSREKKESFPLTVTSAQKNPTAFYLCASRRTGGNTGELFFGEGSRLTVL.

The rearrangement links TRBV2 to TRBJ1-6; possibly TRBD1 for D (6 bases). This CDR3 has 15 residues. Germline CDR1 reads SNHLY; CDR2 reads FYNNEI. V was shortened by 1 base and J by 10 bases, with 14 bases between the two germline ends. The chain's CDR3 is CASSEVMGARSPLHF. The CDR3 nucleotides read TGTGCCAGCAGTGAAGTTATGGGGGCGAGGTCACCCCTCCACTTT.

On this clone itself: Its ends do not fully match the called genes, so a read error is possible. The chain combines TRBV5-4 with TRBJ1-6; D gene ambiguous. CDR1 and CDR2 (germline): SGHNT, YYREEE (reference sequence). The CDR3 has 14 amino acids. The CDR3 DNA reads TGTGCCGGCAGCTTGGCGGGGTATAATTCACCCCTCCACTTT. Amino acid sequence: CAGSLAGYNSPLHF.

As DNA, the CDR3 is TGCGCCAGCAGCCTAGGGCCTCCCAATCAGCCCCAGCATTTT. Its protein product is CASSLGPPNQPQHF. V usage is TRBV5-1 and J usage is TRBJ1-5, with D uncertain. Trimming pared 4 bases from V and 3 bases from J, leaving 11 bases between. The CDR3 sequence is 14 residues long. The germline gives CDR1 SGHRS, CDR2 YFSETQ.

The chain combines TRBV18 with TRBJ2-1; 8 bases agree with TRBD1. Per the germline V gene, CDR1 is KGHSH and CDR2 is LQKENI. The junction had 3 bases not matched to a gene; V was cut back by 3 bases and J by 2 bases. The CDR3 length is 15 residues. The chain's CDR3 is CASSPDRGAYNEQFF. The CDR3, as DNA: TGTGCCAGCTCACCCGACAGGGGCGCCTACAATGAGCAGTTCTTC.

This chain uses TRBV2 with TRBJ2-1; D remains ambiguous. The CDR3 contains 16 residues. From germline, CDR1 is SNHLY and CDR2 FYNNEI. Trimming took off 2 bases at V and 1 base at J, with 12 bases between the two ends. The CDR3: CASSERTPQSYNEQFF. Written as DNA, the CDR3 is TGTGCCAGCAGTGAAAGAACCCCCCAATCCTACAATGAGCAGTTCTTC. Looking up the rest from reference TRBV2 and TRBJ2-1 gives the full variable domain: EPEVTQTPSHQVTQMGQEVILRCVPISNHLYFYWYRQILGQKVEFLVSFYNNEISEKSEIFDDQFSVERPDGSNFTLKIRSTKLEDSAMYFCASSERTPQSYNEQFFGPGTRLTVL.

This chain joins TRBV7-8 and TRBJ2-7; TRBD2 matches 9 bases. This CDR3 is 17 amino acids long. Losses at the gene ends were 0 bases for V and 2 bases for J; bases not matched to a gene: 8. CDR1 SGHVS and CDR2 FQNEAQ come from the germline V gene. This chain's CDR3 is CASSLAQLAGFPYEQYF. The CDR3, as DNA: TGTGCCAGCAGCTTAGCGCAACTAGCGGGCTTTCCCTACGAGCAGTACTTC.

The chain has TRBV6-5 and TRBJ2-4; TRBD2 matches 11 bases. CDR1 MNHEY and CDR2 SVGAGI come from the germline V gene. This CDR3 has 15 amino acids. Trimming cost V 2 bases and J 10 bases; bases outside gene matches: 7. CDR3 DNA: TGTGCCAGCAGTTACACAAGAACTAGCGGGAGTATTCAGTACTTC. Residues: CASSYTRTSGSIQYF.

The chain couples TRBV19 to TRBJ2-7, with TRBD1 matching 7 bases. Unmatched junction bases numbered 8, after V lost 4 bases and J lost 2 bases. This CDR3 comprises 15 residues. Germline lookup yields CDR1 LNHDA and CDR2 SQIVND (reference sequence). The CDR3, as DNA: TGTGCCAGTAGTACTCATTACAGGGGTACCTACGAGCAGTACTTC. It codes for CASSTHYRGTYEQYF.

The chain employs TRBV6-6 and TRBJ1-2, with 9 nucleotides matching TRBD1. V lost 10 bases and J lost 5; bases outside the gene matches: 5. This CDR3 spans 12 amino acids. The germline gives CDR1 MNHNY, CDR2 SVGAGI (reference sequence). CDR3 sequence (DNA): TGTGCCATACAGGGGGCTGGGTATGGCTACACCTTC. Protein product: CAIQGAGYGYTF.

V and J are TRBV2 and TRBJ1-1; D call uncertain. CDR3 length equals 13 residues. The V end lost 10 bases, the J end lost 4 bases, and 16 bases lay between the germline ends. In germline, CDR1 is SNHLY, CDR2 FYNNEI. The CDR3 is CATHDGKITEAFF. In DNA form, the CDR3 reads TGTGCCACGCACGACGGAAAGATCACTGAAGCTTTCTTT.

The chain is built from TRBV28 and TRBJ2-5; 7 bases agree with TRBD2. Germline assignment: CDR1 MDHEN and CDR2 SYDVKM. The trim removed 8 bases at V and 5 bases at J, leaving 8 bases unmatched. This CDR3 is built from 13 residues. CDR3 in DNA: TGTGCCAGCCTAGGCGGGAGCGGGGAGACCCAGTACTTC. It yields the protein CASLGGSGETQYF. Using reference TRBV28 and TRBJ2-5 for the parts outside the CDR3, the full variable domain is DVKVTQSSRYLVKRTGEKVFLECVQDMDHENMFWYRQDPGLGLRLIYFSYDVKMKEKGDIPEGYSVSREKKERFSLILESASTNQTSMYLCASLGGSGETQYFGPGTRLLVL.

The gene calls are TRBV19 and TRBJ2-1; D possibly matches TRBD1 or TRBD2 (6 bases each). V lost 6 bases to trimming and J lost 6 bases, with 15 bases between them. The CDR3 spans 14 residues. The germline V gene has CDR1 LNHDA and CDR2 SQIVND (reference sequence). The CDR3 sequence is CASSPTGAINEQFF. The CDR3 region has the DNA TGTGCCAGTAGCCCGACGGGGGCTATCAATGAGCAGTTCTTC. The entire variable domain, with the rest obtained from reference TRBV19 and TRBJ2-1, is as follows: DGGITQSPKYLFRKEGQNVTLSCEQNLNHDAMYWYRQDPGQGLRLIYYSQIVNDFQKGDIAEGYSVSREKKESFPLTVTSAQKNPTAFYLCASSPTGAINEQFFGPGTRLTVL.

The rearrangement links TRBV4-3 to TRBJ2-7; 7 nucleotides align to TRBD1. Trimming at V came to 4 bases and at J to 0 bases, leaving 6 bases not matched to a gene. Germline CDR1 and CDR2: LGHNA and YSLEER. This CDR3 comprises 15 residues. Here the CDR3 DNA reads TGCGCCAGCAGCCGGGACAGACACAGCTCCTACGAGCAGTACTTC. Its translation is CASSRDRHSSYEQYF.

This clone came up a few times. This chain connects TRBV2 to TRBJ1-2, with 7 positions matching TRBD1. With V trimmed by 3 bases and J by 3 bases, 1 base remained unmatched. There are 13 residues in the CDR3. The V gene's germline CDR1 is SNHLY and CDR2 FYNNEI. CDR3 nucleotide sequence: TGTGCCAGCAGTGACGACAGGGACTATGGCTACACCTTC. Translating gives CASSDDRDYGYTF.

The V call is TRBV10-3, the J call TRBJ2-7; 11 nucleotides agree with TRBD1. The CDR3 consists of 14 residues. The germline gives CDR1 ENHRY, CDR2 SYGVKD. V gave up 8 bases and J gave up 0 bases; unmatched junction bases: 3. CDR3 protein: CAIGTGGSSYEQYF. The CDR3 nucleotides are TGTGCCATCGGGACAGGGGGAAGCTCCTACGAGCAGTACTTC.

This clone was observed a single time. The chain links TRBV4-1 to TRBJ1-4, with D unclear. The CDR3 is made up of 15 amino acids. The germline gives CDR1 MGHRA, CDR2 YSYEKL. V was pared by 2 bases and J by 0 bases, with 7 bases between. The CDR3 DNA follows: TGCGCCAGCAGCCAAACGCCTGCAACTAATGAAAAACTGTTTTTT. This encodes CASSQTPATNEKLFF.

The V call is TRBV28, the J call TRBJ2-3, with D unresolved. CDR1 is MDHEN, CDR2 SYDVKM, per germline. Trimming pared 1 base from V and 2 bases from J, leaving 4 bases between. The CDR3 extends over 13 amino acids. The CDR3 is CASSLYHTDTQYF. Here the CDR3 DNA reads TGTGCCAGCAGTTTATACCACACAGATACGCAGTATTTT.

The genes are TRBV6-1 and TRBJ2-5, with D unclear. CDR1 MNHNS and CDR2 SASEGT come from the germline V gene. CDR3 size: 14 residues. The V end was cut by 4 bases, the J end by 2 bases, with 11 bases between. CDR3 in DNA: TGTGCCAGCAGTGTAGAACTGACTCAAGAGACCCAGTACTTC. Encoded protein: CASSVELTQETQYF.